Presented here are 3 T cell receptor beta chains from one specimen sequenced in a study of blood T cells in healthy people across ages. A second PCR, run for about 7 to 11 cycles, used a sample-barcoded 5' primer plus a J-beta primer mix. TCRdb re-analysed the 5' RACE reads in MiXCR, keeping a single row per CDR3 protein. The table includes fewer than 2,000,000 distinct CDR3 sequences, about two fifths detected once. The specimen sequenced was blood. All receptors come from a human donor in good health.

The chain joins TRBV7-2 to TRBJ1-5; TRBD1 aligns across 8 bases. CDR1 is SGHTA and CDR2 is FQGNSA in the germline V gene. After removal of 5 bases from V and 6 bases from J, the junction contained 9 bases not matched to a gene. The CDR3 runs to 15 residues. CDR3 region: CASSPSRTGTQPQHF. The CDR3 nucleotides are TGTGCCAGCAGCCCGTCCAGGACAGGGACTCAGCCCCAGCATTTT.

This chain uses TRBV29-1 with TRBJ2-5, with a weak D call TRBD2 (5 bases). The DNA end is a closer match to TRBJ2-7, so the J assignment may be wrong. CDR1 is SQVTM, CDR2 ANQGSEA, per germline. The length of the CDR3 is 12 residues. CDR3 protein: CSGGLSSYEQYF. CDR3 nucleotide sequence: TGCAGCGGAGGGTTGAGCTCCTACGAGCAGTACTTC.

The rearrangement uses TRBV7-2 and TRBJ2-7, with unresolved D. The J call is doubtful: the DNA matches TRBJ2-1 better. Germline lookup yields CDR1 SGHTA and CDR2 FQGNSA. The CDR3 runs 13 residues. CDR3 residues: CASSTTGPYEQFF. CDR3 sequence (DNA): TGTGCCAGCAGCACCACTGGGCCCTACGAGCAGTTCTTC.